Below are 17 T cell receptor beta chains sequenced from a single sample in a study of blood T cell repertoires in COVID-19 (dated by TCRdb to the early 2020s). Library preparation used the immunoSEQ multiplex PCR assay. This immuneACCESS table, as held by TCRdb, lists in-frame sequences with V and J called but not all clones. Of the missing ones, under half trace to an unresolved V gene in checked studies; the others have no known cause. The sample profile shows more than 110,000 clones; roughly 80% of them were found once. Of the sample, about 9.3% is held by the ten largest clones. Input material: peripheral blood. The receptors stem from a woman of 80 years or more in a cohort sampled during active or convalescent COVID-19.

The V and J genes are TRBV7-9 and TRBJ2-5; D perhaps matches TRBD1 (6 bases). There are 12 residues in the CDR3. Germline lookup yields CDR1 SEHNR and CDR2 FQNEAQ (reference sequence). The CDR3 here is CGLQGQKETQYF. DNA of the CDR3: TGTGGCCTGCAGGGGCAGAAAGAGACCCAGTACTTC.

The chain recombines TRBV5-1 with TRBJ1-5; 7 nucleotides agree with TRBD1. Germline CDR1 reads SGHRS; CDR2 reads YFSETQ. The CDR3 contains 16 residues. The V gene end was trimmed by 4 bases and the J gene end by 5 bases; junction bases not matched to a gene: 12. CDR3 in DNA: TGCGCCAGCAGCCTGCGTAGGACAGGTACACATCAGCCCCAGCATTTT. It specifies CASSLRRTGTHQPQHF. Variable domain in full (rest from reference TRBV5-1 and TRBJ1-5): KAGVTQTPRYLIKTRGQQVTLSCSPISGHRSVSWYQQTPGQGLQFLFEYFSETQRNKGNFPGRFSGRQFSNSRSEMNVSTLELGDSALYLCASSLRRTGTHQPQHFGDGTRLSIL.

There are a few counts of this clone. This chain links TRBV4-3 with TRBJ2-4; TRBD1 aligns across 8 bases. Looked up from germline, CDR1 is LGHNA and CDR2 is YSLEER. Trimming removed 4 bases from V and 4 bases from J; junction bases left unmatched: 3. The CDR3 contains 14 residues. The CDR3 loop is CASSRGQGKNIQYF. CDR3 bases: TGCGCCAGCAGCCGAGGACAGGGAAAAAACATTCAGTACTTC.

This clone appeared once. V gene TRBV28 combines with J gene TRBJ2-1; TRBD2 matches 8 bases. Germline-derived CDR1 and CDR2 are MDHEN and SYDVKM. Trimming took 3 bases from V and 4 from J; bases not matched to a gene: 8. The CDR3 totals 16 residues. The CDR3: CASSLSAGGPYNEQFF. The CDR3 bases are TGTGCCAGCAGTTTGTCTGCGGGGGGACCGTACAATGAGCAGTTCTTC.

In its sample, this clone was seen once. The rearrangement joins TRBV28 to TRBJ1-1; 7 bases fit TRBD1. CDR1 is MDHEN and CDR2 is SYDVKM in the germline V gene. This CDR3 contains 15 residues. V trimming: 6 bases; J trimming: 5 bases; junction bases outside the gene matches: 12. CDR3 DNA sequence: TGTGCCAGCAGCTCTTATTCAGGGGGTAGGACTGAAGCTTTCTTT. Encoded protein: CASSSYSGGRTEAFF.

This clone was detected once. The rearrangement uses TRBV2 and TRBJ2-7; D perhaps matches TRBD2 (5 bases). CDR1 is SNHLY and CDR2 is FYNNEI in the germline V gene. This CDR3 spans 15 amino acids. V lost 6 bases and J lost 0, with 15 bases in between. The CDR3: CASSPQRRHSYEQYV. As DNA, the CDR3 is TGTGCCAGCAGCCCGCAGCGGAGACACTCCTACGAGCAGTACGTC.

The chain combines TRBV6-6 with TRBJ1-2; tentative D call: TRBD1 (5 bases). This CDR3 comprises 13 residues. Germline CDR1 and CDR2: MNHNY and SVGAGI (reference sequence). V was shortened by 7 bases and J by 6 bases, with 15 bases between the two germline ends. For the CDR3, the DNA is TGTGCCAGCACCCAGCGAGCAGGGAATGGCTACACCTTC. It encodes CASTQRAGNGYTF.

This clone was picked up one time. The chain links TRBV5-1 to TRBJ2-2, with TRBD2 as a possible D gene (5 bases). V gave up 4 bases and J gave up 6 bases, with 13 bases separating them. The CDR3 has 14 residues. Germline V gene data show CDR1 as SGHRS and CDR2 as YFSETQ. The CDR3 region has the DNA TGCGCCAGCAGCGCCGACGGGATGGCCGGGGAGCTGTTTTTT. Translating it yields CASSADGMAGELFF.

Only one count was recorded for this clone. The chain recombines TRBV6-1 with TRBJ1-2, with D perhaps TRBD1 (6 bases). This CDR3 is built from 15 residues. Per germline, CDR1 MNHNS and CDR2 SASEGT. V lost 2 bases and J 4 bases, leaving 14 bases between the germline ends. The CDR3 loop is CASSEMLTGPYGYTF. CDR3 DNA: TGTGCCAGCAGTGAAATGTTGACAGGCCCCTATGGCTACACCTTC.

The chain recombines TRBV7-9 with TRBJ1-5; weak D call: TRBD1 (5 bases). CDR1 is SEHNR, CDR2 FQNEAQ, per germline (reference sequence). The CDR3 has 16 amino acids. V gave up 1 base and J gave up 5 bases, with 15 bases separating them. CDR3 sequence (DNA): TGTGCCAGCAGCTTAGGGGTGGGGGGTAGATATCAGCCCCAGCATTTT. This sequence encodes CASSLGVGGRYQPQHF.

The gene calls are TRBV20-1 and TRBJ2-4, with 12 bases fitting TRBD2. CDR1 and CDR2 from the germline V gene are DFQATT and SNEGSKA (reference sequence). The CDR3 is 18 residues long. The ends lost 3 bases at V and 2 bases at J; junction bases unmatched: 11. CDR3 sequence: CSASDGLAGFGSKNIQYF. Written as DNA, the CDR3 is TGCAGTGCTAGTGACGGACTAGCGGGGTTTGGTTCCAAAAACATTCAGTACTTC.

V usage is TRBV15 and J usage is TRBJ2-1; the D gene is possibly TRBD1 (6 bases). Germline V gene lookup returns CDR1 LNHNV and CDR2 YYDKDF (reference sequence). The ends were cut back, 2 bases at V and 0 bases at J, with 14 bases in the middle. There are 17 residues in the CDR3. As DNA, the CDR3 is TGTGCCACCAGCAGAAGTAGGACAGCCATCTCCTACAATGAGCAGTTCTTC. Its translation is CATSRSRTAISYNEQFF.

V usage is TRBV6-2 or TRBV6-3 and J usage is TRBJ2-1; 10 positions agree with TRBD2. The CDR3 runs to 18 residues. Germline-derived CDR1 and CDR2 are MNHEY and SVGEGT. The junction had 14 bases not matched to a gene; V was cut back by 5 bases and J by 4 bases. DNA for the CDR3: TGTGCCAGCAGTACCCTTAGAGGTAGCGGGGGGCCGTACAATGAGCAGTTCTTC. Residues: CASSTLRGSGGPYNEQFF.

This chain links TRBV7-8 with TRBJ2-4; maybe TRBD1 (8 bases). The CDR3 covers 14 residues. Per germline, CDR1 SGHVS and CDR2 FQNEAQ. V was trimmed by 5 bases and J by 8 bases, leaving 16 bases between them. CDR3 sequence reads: CASSLRTGRDIQYF. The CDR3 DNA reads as TGTGCCAGCAGCCTCCGGACAGGGAGGGACATTCAGTACTTC.

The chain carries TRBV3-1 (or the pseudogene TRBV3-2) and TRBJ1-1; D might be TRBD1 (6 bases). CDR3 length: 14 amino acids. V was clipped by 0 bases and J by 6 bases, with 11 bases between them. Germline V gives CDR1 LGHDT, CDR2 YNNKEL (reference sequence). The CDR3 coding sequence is TGTGCCAGCAGCCAAGAACCAGGGGTTTCTGAAGCTTTCTTT. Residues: CASSQEPGVSEAFF.

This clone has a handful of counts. In DNA form, the CDR3 reads TGTGCCAGCAGTCACCGGGGGTCCACTGAAGCTTTCTTT. Its protein is CASSHRGSTEAFF. This chain connects TRBV6-6 to TRBJ1-1; D may be TRBD1 (5 bases). Germline CDR1 MNHNY, CDR2 SVGAGI (reference sequence). The CDR3 sequence is 13 residues long. Trimming removed 5 bases from V and 4 bases from J, with 11 bases in between.

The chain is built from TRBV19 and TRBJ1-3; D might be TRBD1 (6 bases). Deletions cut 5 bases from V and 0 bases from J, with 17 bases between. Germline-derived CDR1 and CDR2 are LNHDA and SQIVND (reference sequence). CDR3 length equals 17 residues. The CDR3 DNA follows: TGTGCCAGTAGTGGCCGAGGACAGCTGAACTCTGGAAACACCATATATTTT. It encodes CASSGRGQLNSGNTIYF.